The 8 T cell receptor beta chains reported below all come from one sample, sequenced in a study of neurological immune-mediated disorders. TCRdb fed the 5' RACE reads into MiXCR, producing one record per CDR3 protein. The sample yields tens of thousands of distinct CDR3 sequences, around 12% seen once. The sequencing sample was made of PBMCs. Receptors originate from a man between 60 and 70 years old in good health.

This clonotype was picked up many times. The chain links TRBV27 to TRBJ2-2, with TRBD2 as a possible D gene (5 bases). There are 14 residues in the CDR3. V was clipped by 6 bases and J by 4 bases, with 12 bases between them. Germline V CDR1 and CDR2: MNHEY, SMNVEV (reference sequence). CDR3 sequence (DNA): TGTGCCAGCAGGAGGGAGTGGGGCACCGGGGAGCTGTTTTTT. It yields the protein CASRREWGTGELFF.

This clonotype was counted a single time. Just one base apart from a much larger clone, this may be a read error. The chain carries TRBV7-2 and TRBJ2-3, with D maybe TRBD2 (5 bases). CDR1 and CDR2 from the germline V gene are SGHTA and FQGNSA. This CDR3 comprises 15 residues. Trimming removed 5 bases at V and 0 bases at J, with 12 bases between. The CDR3 DNA reads TGTACCAGCAGCGCGGGCGGCACCAGCACAGATACGCAGTATTTT. This sequence encodes CTSSAGGTSTDTQYF.

In its sample, this clonotype was seen many times. The chain has TRBV7-2 and TRBJ1-1; D remains ambiguous. V dropped 5 bases and J dropped 1 base, with 11 bases sitting between them. The germline gives CDR1 SGHTA, CDR2 FQGNSA. CDR3 length equals 14 residues. The CDR3 sequence: CASSRMAQNTEAFF. The CDR3 DNA is TGTGCCAGCAGCCGAATGGCCCAGAACACTGAAGCTTTCTTT.

This chain joins TRBV20-1 and TRBJ2-3, with 7 positions matching TRBD2. The length of the CDR3 is 16 residues. Trimming cost V 3 bases and J 2 bases; bases outside gene matches: 11. Germline V CDR1 and CDR2: DFQATT, SNEGSKA (reference sequence). CDR3 bases: TGCAGTGCTAGCGACGGATGGACTAGAGACACAGATACGCAGTATTTT. As protein: CSASDGWTRDTDTQYF.

Ten or more counts support this clonotype. V is TRBV12-3 or TRBV12-4 and J is TRBJ2-2; TRBD1 is a possible D gene (5 bases). The V gene lost 6 bases and the J gene lost 6 bases, with 5 bases spanning the gap. The CDR3 consists of 11 residues. The CDR3: CASSRAGELFF. The CDR3 region has the DNA TGTGCCAGCAGCAGGGCCGGGGAGCTGTTTTTT.

This clonotype was seen many times. This sequence joins TRBV6-5 and TRBJ1-2; D unresolved. Germline CDR1 reads MNHEY; CDR2 reads SVGAGI. V lost 4 bases to trimming and J lost 2 bases, with 8 bases between them. The CDR3 is 13 residues long. The CDR3 coding sequence is TGTGCCAGCAGTTCCACCTTAAACTATGGCTACACCTTC. Residues: CASSSTLNYGYTF.

The chain is built from TRBV5-5 and TRBJ2-7; a weak D match, TRBD1 (6 bases). The V gene's germline CDR1 is SGHKS and CDR2 YYEKEE (reference sequence). The CDR3 runs to 15 residues. V dropped 4 bases and J dropped 0 bases, with 14 bases sitting between them. CDR3 sequence reads: CASSDPGESSYEQYF. The CDR3, as DNA: TGTGCCAGCAGCGACCCAGGGGAGAGCTCCTACGAGCAGTACTTC.

This clonotype was detected ten times or more. The chain couples TRBV29-1 to TRBJ2-5, with 8 bases identical to TRBD1. Germline V lookup: CDR1 SQVTM, CDR2 ANQGSEA. CDR3 length equals 15 residues. After removal of 5 bases from V and 1 base from J, the junction contained 9 bases not matched to a gene. The CDR3 nucleotides read TGCAGCGTTTCTGGACAGGGACTGTTCCAAGAGACCCAGTACTTC. Its translation is CSVSGQGLFQETQYF.